Listed below are T cell receptor beta chains from one sample, sequenced in a study of blood T cell repertoires in COVID-19. Sequencing was performed with immunoSEQ multiplex PCR; in TCRdb, only in-frame clones are kept and a portion is missing. The sample lists approximately 170,000 clones, approximately 86% occurring once. Sequenced material: peripheral blood. The source is a woman aged 80 or over with COVID-19, enrolled during active disease. The CDR3 runs from the conserved cysteine through the conserved F or W. Fields, in order: clone size, V gene, D gene, J gene, CDR3 protein, CDR3 DNA. A D gene is named only where the DNA matches it firmly. For some rows the clone size is stated as once, few or many, or as a class when expanded; others skip it.

few	TRBV19	NA	TRBJ2-7	CASSPMAGPSYEQYF	TGTGCCAGTAGTCCCATGGCTGGGCCGTCCTACGAGCAGTACTTC
NA	TRBV28	NA	TRBJ2-1	CASSLRSSPLNEQFF	TGTGCCAGCAGTTTAAGGTCTAGCCCCCTAAATGAGCAGTTCTTC
NA	TRBV6-2/TRBV6-3	TRBD1	TRBJ2-5	CASSIQGAEETQYF	TGTGCCAGCAGCATACAGGGGGCAGAGGAGACCCAGTACTTC
NA	TRBV7-8	NA	TRBJ1-4	CASRSEGTRIVEKLFF	TGTGCCAGCAGGTCGGAGGGGACGCGAATAGTAGAAAAACTGTTTTTT
NA	TRBV9	TRBD1	TRBJ1-1	CASSTTRTGHAFF	TGTGCCAGCAGCACCACTCGGACAGGCCACGCTTTCTTT
once	TRBV7-2	NA	TRBJ1-2	CASSAPGANYGYTF	TGTGCCAGCAGCGCACCCGGGGCTAACTATGGCTACACCTTC
once	TRBV3-1/TRBV3-2	NA	TRBJ2-5	CASSQSSTYQETQYF	TGTGCCAGCAGCCAATCTAGCACCTACCAAGAGACCCAGTACTTC
NA	TRBV6-5	TRBD2	TRBJ2-1	CASSGLAGGLSEQFF	TGTGCCAGCAGCGGATTAGCGGGAGGGCTTTCTGAGCAGTTCTTC
NA	TRBV19	TRBD1	TRBJ2-7	CASSIRQGQGSYEQYF	TGTGCCAGTAGTATACGCCAGGGACAGGGGTCCTACGAGCAGTACTTC
once	TRBV18	NA	TRBJ1-1	CASSVGLMNTEAFF	TGTGCCAGCTCGGTGGGCCTTATGAACACTGAAGCTTTCTTT
NA	TRBV11-2	TRBD2	TRBJ2-3	CASSGAHLGLTYTDTQYF	TGTGCCAGCAGCGGGGCTCACCTGGGACTAACTTACACAGATACGCAGTATTTT
NA	TRBV4-2	NA	TRBJ1-4	CASSQARGEANEKLFF	TGTGCCAGCAGCCAAGCTAGAGGGGAGGCTAATGAAAAACTGTTTTTT
NA	TRBV3-1/TRBV3-2	NA	TRBJ2-5	CASSQPLASQETQYF	TGTGCCAGCAGCCAACCCCTCGCCAGTCAAGAGACCCAGTACTTC
NA	TRBV7-2	TRBD1	TRBJ1-2	CASRYKAGTGEPYGYTF	TGTGCCAGCAGATATAAAGCCGGGACAGGGGAACCCTATGGCTACACCTTC
NA	TRBV10-3	NA	TRBJ2-4	CAISEVQGDIQYF	TGTGCCATCAGTGAAGTCCAAGGGGACATTCAGTACTTC
NA	TRBV18	NA	TRBJ1-1	CASSPALVRGYTEAFF	TGTGCCAGCTCACCAGCTCTTGTTCGGGGATACACTGAAGCTTTCTTT
NA	TRBV14	NA	TRBJ2-2	CASSPRLANTGELFF	TGTGCCAGCAGCCCCAGACTAGCGAACACCGGGGAGCTGTTTTTT
NA	TRBV28	TRBD1	TRBJ1-3	CASSLWDSRSGNTIYF	TGTGCCAGCAGTTTGTGGGACAGCCGCTCTGGAAACACCATATATTTT
NA	TRBV28	TRBD2	TRBJ2-5	CASSFPAGLLETQYF	TGTGCCAGCAGTTTCCCAGCGGGACTTTTGGAGACCCAGTACTTC
NA	TRBV19	NA	TRBJ2-1	CASSIGAAVHYNEQFF	TGTGCCAGTAGTATCGGAGCAGCTGTTCACTACAATGAGCAGTTCTTC
NA	TRBV7-2	TRBD1	TRBJ1-1	CASSLEVGGGVIKTEAFF	TGTGCCAGCAGCCTCGAGGTAGGGGGCGGAGTTATTAAGACTGAAGCTTTCTTT
few	TRBV6-2/TRBV6-3	NA	TRBJ2-1	CASSFRTVGEQFF	TGTGCCAGCAGTTTTCGGACAGTTGGCGAGCAGTTCTTC
NA	TRBV27	NA	TRBJ2-1	CASSPRRESGEQFF	TGTGCCAGCAGCCCCCGTCGAGAGTCCGGTGAGCAGTTCTTC
NA	TRBV7-2	TRBD1	TRBJ1-4	CASSRQGGLGDEKLFF	TGTGCCAGCAGCCGTCAAGGGGGCCTGGGGGATGAAAAACTGTTTTTT
NA	TRBV28	NA	TRBJ1-1	CASGLVGGNTEAFF	TGTGCCAGCGGATTAGTGGGGGGGAACACTGAAGCTTTCTTT
NA	TRBV19	TRBD1	TRBJ1-2	CASSSRFQGVTYGYTF	TGTGCCAGTAGTAGCCGCTTCCAGGGGGTAACCTATGGCTACACCTTC
NA	TRBV7-2	TRBD2	TRBJ2-3	CASSLGLAGGKPTDTQYF	TGTGCCAGCAGCTTAGGACTAGCGGGAGGAAAACCCACAGATACGCAGTATTTT
few	TRBV12-3/TRBV12-4	NA	TRBJ1-5	CASRSAGDQPQHF	TGTGCCAGCAGATCCGCAGGGGATCAGCCCCAGCATTTT
NA	TRBV4-2	TRBD2	TRBJ2-7	CASSHQTRTSGRAPPYEQYF	TGTGCCAGCAGCCATCAAACACGGACTAGCGGGAGGGCCCCTCCCTACGAGCAGTACTTC
few	TRBV28	NA	TRBJ1-1	CASSFTGTDEAFF	TGTGCCAGCAGTTTCACAGGGACGGATGAAGCTTTCTTT
NA	TRBV3-1/TRBV3-2	TRBD1	TRBJ2-1	CASSQGPGTGATNEQFF	TGTGCCAGCAGCCAAGGACCCGGGACAGGGGCGACGAATGAGCAGTTCTTC
NA	TRBV28	NA	TRBJ1-2	CASSLTYGYTF	TGTGCCAGCAGTCTTACTTATGGCTACACCTTC
NA	TRBV7-2	NA	TRBJ2-2	CASSWPTGPGELFF	TGTGCCAGCAGCTGGCCGACAGGCCCCGGGGAGCTGTTTTTT